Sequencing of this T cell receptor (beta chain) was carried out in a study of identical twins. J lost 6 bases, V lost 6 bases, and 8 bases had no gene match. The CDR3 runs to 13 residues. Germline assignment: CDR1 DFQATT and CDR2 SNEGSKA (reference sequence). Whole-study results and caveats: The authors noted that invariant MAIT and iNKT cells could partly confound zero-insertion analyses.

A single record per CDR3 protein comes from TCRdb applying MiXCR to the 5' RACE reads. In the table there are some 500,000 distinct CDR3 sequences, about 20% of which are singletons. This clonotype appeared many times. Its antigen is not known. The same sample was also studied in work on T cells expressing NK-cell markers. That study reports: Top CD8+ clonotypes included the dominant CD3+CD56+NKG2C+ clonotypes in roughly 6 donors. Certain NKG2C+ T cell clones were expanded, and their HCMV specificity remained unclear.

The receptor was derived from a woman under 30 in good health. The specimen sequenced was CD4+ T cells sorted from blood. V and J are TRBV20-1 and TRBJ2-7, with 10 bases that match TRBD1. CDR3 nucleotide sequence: TGCAGTGCCCACGTAGGGACAGGGGTCGAGCAGTACTTC. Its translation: CSAHVGTGVEQYF.